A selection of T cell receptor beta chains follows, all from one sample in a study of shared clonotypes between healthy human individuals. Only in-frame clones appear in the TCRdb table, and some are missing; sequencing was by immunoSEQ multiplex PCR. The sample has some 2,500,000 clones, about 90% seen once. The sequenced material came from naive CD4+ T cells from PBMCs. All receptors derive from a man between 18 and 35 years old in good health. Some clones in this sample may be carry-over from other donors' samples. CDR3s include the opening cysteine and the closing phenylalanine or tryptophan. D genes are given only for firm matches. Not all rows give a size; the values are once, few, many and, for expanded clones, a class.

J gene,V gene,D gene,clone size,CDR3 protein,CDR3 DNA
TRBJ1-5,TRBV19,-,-,CASSFSNQPQHF,TGTGCCAGTAGTTTTAGCAATCAGCCCCAGCATTTT
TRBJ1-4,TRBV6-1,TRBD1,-,CASSGTGGNEKLFF,TGTGCCAGCAGTGGGACAGGGGGCAATGAAAAACTGTTTTTT
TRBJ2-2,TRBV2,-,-,CASRDRTNTGELFF,TGTGCCAGCCGCGATCGGACGAACACCGGGGAGCTGTTTTTT
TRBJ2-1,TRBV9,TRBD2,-,CASSVDGRESNEQFF,TGTGCCAGCAGCGTAGACGGGAGGGAGAGCAATGAGCAGTTCTTC
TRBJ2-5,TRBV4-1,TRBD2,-,CASSQGGTSEDKETQYF,TGCGCCAGCAGCCAAGGAGGGACTAGCGAGGATAAAGAGACCCAGTACTTC
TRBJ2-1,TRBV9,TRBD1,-,CASSTTGTYNEQFF,TGTGCCAGCAGCACGACAGGGACCTACAATGAGCAGTTCTTC
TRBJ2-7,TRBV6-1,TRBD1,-,CASRETGGKNEQYF,TGTGCCAGCAGGGAAACAGGGGGCAAGAACGAGCAGTACTTC
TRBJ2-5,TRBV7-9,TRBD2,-,CASSYGTSAKTQYF,TGTGCCAGCAGCTACGGGACTAGCGCCAAGACCCAGTACTTC
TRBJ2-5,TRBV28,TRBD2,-,CATQAAGRGTRETQYF,TGTGCCACCCAGGCGGCAGGGAGGGGTACGAGGGAGACCCAGTACTTC
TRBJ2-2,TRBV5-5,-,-,CASSLRLGQGRGGDLFF,TGTGCCAGCAGCTTGCGCCTGGGACAGGGCCGGGGGGGCGATCTGTTTTTT
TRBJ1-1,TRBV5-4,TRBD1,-,CASSLGQGTTEAFF,TGTGCCAGCAGCCTCGGACAGGGGACCACTGAAGCTTTCTTT
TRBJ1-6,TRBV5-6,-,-,CASSLGSGVENSPLHF,TGTGCCAGCAGCTTGGGTTCGGGAGTTGAAAATTCACCCCTCCACTTT
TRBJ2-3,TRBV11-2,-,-,CASSLTSGTHDTQYF,TGTGCCAGCAGCTTGACCTCAGGGACCCACGATACGCAGTATTTT
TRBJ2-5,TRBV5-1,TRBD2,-,CASSLALGLAGEETQYF,TGCGCCAGCAGCTTGGCCTTAGGACTAGCGGGAGAAGAGACCCAGTACTTC
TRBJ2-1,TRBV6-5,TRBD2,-,CASSYSIRGGRDEQFF,TGTGCCAGCAGTTACTCGATCCGCGGGGGGAGGGATGAGCAGTTCTTC
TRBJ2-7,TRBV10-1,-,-,CASSAGLAQSYEQYF,TGCGCCAGCAGTGCCGGGCTAGCGCAATCCTACGAGCAGTACTTC
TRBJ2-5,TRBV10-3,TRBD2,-,CAISETGLVNPETQYF,TGTGCCATCAGTGAGACGGGACTAGTGAACCCAGAGACCCAGTACTTC
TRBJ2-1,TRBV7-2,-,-,CASSTRGRYNEQFF,TGTGCCAGCAGCACCCGAGGCCGGTACAATGAGCAGTTCTTC
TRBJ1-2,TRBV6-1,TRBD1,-,CASSEFGQGVVGYTF,TGTGCCAGCAGTGAATTCGGGCAGGGGGTAGTAGGCTACACCTTC
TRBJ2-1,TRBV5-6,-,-,CASSFGQGIGEQFF,TGTGCCAGCAGCTTTGGTCAGGGGATCGGTGAGCAGTTCTTC
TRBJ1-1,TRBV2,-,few,CASSVVTGNTEAFF,TGTGCCAGCAGTGTCGTGACGGGGAACACTGAAGCTTTCTTT
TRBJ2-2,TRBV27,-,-,CASSWAGLTGELFF,TGTGCCAGCAGTTGGGCAGGGCTCACCGGGGAGCTGTTTTTT
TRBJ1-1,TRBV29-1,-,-,CSVGHGPNTEAFF,TGCAGCGTTGGCCACGGACCGAACACTGAAGCTTTCTTT
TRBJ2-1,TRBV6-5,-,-,CASSYDSYNEQFF,TGTGCCAGCAGTTATGACTCCTACAATGAGCAGTTCTTC
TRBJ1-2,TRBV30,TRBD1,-,CASGQGAGYTF,TGTGCCTCCGGACAGGGGGCTGGCTACACCTTC
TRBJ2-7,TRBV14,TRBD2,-,CASSLSSGRRQYF,TGTGCCAGCAGCCTCTCATCCGGGAGGCGGCAGTACTTC
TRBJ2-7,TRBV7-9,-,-,CASSFGPEGEYF,TGTGCCAGCAGCTTCGGTCCTGAGGGGGAGTACTTC
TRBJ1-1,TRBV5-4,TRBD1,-,CASSSRGRTEAFF,TGTGCCAGCAGCTCCAGGGGGAGGACTGAAGCTTTCTTT
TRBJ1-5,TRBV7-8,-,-,CASSPRDGAPDQPQHF,TGTGCCAGCAGCCCTCGGGACGGTGCCCCCGATCAGCCCCAGCATTTT
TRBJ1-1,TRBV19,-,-,CASRLPGRTEAFF,TGTGCCAGTAGATTGCCAGGGAGGACTGAAGCTTTCTTT
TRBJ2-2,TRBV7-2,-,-,CASSLFRGASNTGELFF,TGTGCCAGCAGCTTATTTCGGGGGGCTTCGAACACCGGGGAGCTGTTTTTT
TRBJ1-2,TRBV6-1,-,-,CASCTEEFNYGYTF,TGTGCCAGCTGTACAGAGGAGTTTAACTATGGCTACACCTTC
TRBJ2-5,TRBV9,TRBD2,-,CASSGGLGQETQYF,TGTGCCAGCAGCGGGGGACTAGGCCAGGAGACCCAGTACTTC
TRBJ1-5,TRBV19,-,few,CASSIRSRGGNQPQHF,TGTGCCAGTAGTATACGGAGCAGGGGTGGCAATCAGCCCCAGCATTTT
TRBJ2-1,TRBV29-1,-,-,CSVGKAKNEQFF,TGCAGCGTTGGCAAGGCTAAGAATGAGCAGTTCTTC
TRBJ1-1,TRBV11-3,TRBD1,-,CASRRGPPDREYEAFF,TGTGCCAGCAGGCGCGGCCCCCCTGACAGGGAATATGAAGCTTTCTTT
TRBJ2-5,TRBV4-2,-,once,CASSQGDETQYF,TGTGCCAGCAGCCAAGGGGACGAGACCCAGTACTTC
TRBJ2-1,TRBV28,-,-,CASTPLGSIREQFF,TGTGCCAGCACCCCTCTCGGTTCGATCCGGGAGCAGTTCTTC
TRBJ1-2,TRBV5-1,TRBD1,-,CASSQDRVERGYTF,TGCGCCAGCAGTCAGGACAGGGTAGAACGTGGCTACACCTTC
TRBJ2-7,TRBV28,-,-,CASSLSAGGGYEQYF,TGTGCCAGCAGTTTATCGGCAGGGGGGGGATACGAGCAGTACTTC
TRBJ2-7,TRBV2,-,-,CASSRSIEQYF,TGTGCCAGCAGTAGAAGTATCGAGCAGTACTTC